The 9 T cell receptor beta chains given below trace back to one sample, sequenced in a study of blood T cell repertoires in COVID-19. Here immunoSEQ multiplex PCR was the method, and the copy in TCRdb shows in-frame clones only, minus some. Here the sample spans 180,000 or so clones, around 87% being singletons. The sample taken for sequencing was peripheral blood. The receptors originated from a man aged 35-49 years with active or convalescent COVID-19.

This clone showed up just once. This chain uses TRBV4-3 with TRBJ1-2; the D gene is possibly TRBD1 (6 bases). CDR1 LGHNA and CDR2 YSLEER come from the germline V gene. The length of the CDR3 is 17 residues. V was trimmed by 0 bases and J by 0 bases, leaving 14 bases between them. CDR3: CASSQDKDSTPNYGYTF. For the CDR3, the DNA is TGCGCCAGCAGCCAAGATAAGGACAGTACCCCTAACTATGGCTACACCTTC.

This chain links TRBV7-8 with TRBJ1-3, with D unresolved. The CDR3 extends over 15 amino acids. Germline assignment: CDR1 SGHVS and CDR2 FQNEAQ. V lost 2 bases and J 0 bases, leaving 8 bases between the germline ends. The CDR3, as DNA: TGTGCCAGCAGCTTACTTGAGAGCTCTGGAAACACCATATATTTT. This gives the protein CASSLLESSGNTIYF.

A single count supports this clone. The gene calls are TRBV19 and TRBJ1-6, with D perhaps matching TRBD1 (5 bases). Trimming took off 4 bases at V and 0 bases at J, with 16 bases between the two ends. The germline CDR1 and CDR2 sequences are LNHDA and SQIVND (reference sequence). The CDR3 totals 18 residues. DNA for the CDR3: TGTGCCAGTAGTAAGCCCTCCAGGGCCGGCTCCTATAATTCACCCCTCCACTTT. It encodes CASSKPSRAGSYNSPLHF.

The chain employs TRBV5-1 and TRBJ2-5; 14 bases line up with TRBD2. Germline-derived CDR1 and CDR2 are SGHRS and YFSETQ. The CDR3 runs 15 residues. The ends lost 7 bases at V and 7 bases at J; junction bases unmatched: 9. CDR3 protein: CASFRTSGGIGTQYF. The DNA of the CDR3 is TGCGCCAGCTTCCGGACTAGCGGGGGGATCGGGACCCAGTACTTC.

The chain carries TRBV6-7 and TRBJ1-4; 7 nucleotides agree with TRBD1. TRBV6-7 is assigned to the ORF class and has an uncertain function. The trim removed 1 base at V and 4 bases at J, leaving 6 bases unmatched. There are 16 residues in the CDR3. CDR3 in DNA: TGTGCCAGCAGTTACTGGACAGGCCGGGGTAATGAAAAACTGTTTTTT. This encodes CASSYWTGRGNEKLFF.

The gene calls are TRBV5-1 and TRBJ1-1; 8 bases line up with TRBD1. J was trimmed by 10 bases and V by 4 bases; bases with no gene match: 9. Germline V CDR1 and CDR2: SGHRS, YFSETQ. This CDR3 is 13 amino acids long. This chain's CDR3 is CASSPGQGQRAFF. In nucleotides, the CDR3 is TGCGCCAGCAGCCCCGGACAGGGTCAAAGAGCTTTCTTT.

This chain uses TRBV6-4 with TRBJ2-1; 7 positions match TRBD2. Germline assignment: CDR1 MRHNA and CDR2 SNTAGT. This CDR3 region has 15 residues. V was clipped by 2 bases and J by 3 bases; unmatched bases: 4. The CDR3 is CASSDRAGDYNEQFF. As DNA, the CDR3 is TGTGCCAGCAGTGACCGGGCGGGGGACTACAATGAGCAGTTCTTC.

CDR3 DNA sequence: TGTGCCAGCAGCATCCGTACCGGGGGAGGGGGTACCCGGGGCTACACCTTC. Its translation: CASSIRTGGGGTRGYTF. The genes are TRBV3-1 (or the pseudogene TRBV3-2) and TRBJ1-2; D is perhaps TRBD1 (6 bases). The V and J ends lost 5 bases and 8 bases respectively, with 27 bases between them. Germline V gene lookup returns CDR1 LGHDT and CDR2 YNNKEL (reference sequence). This CDR3 has 17 residues.

The rearrangement joins TRBV7-2 to TRBJ1-2; no firm D call. CDR3 length: 13 residues. In germline, CDR1 is SGHTA, CDR2 FQGNSA. V was cut by 1 base and J by 7 bases, with 10 bases left in between. The CDR3 nucleotides read TGTGCCAGCAGCTTAGAGGTTGCGGGTGGCTACACCTTC. Encoded protein: CASSLEVAGGYTF.